The 28 T cell receptor beta chains in this list originate from one sample, sequenced in a study of a mutant IDH1 vaccine in newly diagnosed glioma. The data were produced by immunoSEQ multiplex PCR, yet TCRdb's version contains in-frame clones alone and is incomplete. The profile shows over 25,000 clones, approximately 90% of them singletons. The time point was: baseline, week 1 (first vaccination visit). Treatment denoted: pre-vaccination baseline after standard-of-care therapy. The source was PBMCs, collected from a glioma patient treated with radiotherapy, temozolomide or both. All receptors come from a woman between 40 and 50 years old with glioma.

J is TRBJ1-1 and V is TRBV6-5; TRBD1 is a possible D gene (5 bases). CDR3 length equals 12 residues. V was clipped by 2 bases and J by 9 bases, with 10 bases between them. Germline CDR1 is MNHEY and CDR2 is SVGAGI. The CDR3 sequence is CASSYGQGKAFF. In nucleotides, the CDR3 is TGTGCCAGCAGTTACGGGCAGGGTAAAGCTTTCTTT.

The rearrangement uses TRBV6-6 and TRBJ1-5, with D hard to call. Germline assignment: CDR1 MNHNY and CDR2 SVGAGI (reference sequence). The CDR3 runs to 16 residues. V dropped 6 bases and J dropped 2 bases, with 17 bases sitting between them. CDR3 sequence reads: CASRRSDLGGNQPQHF. CDR3 in DNA: TGTGCCAGCAGGAGGTCAGACCTGGGAGGCAATCAGCCCCAGCATTTT.

The rearrangement joins TRBV29-1 to TRBJ2-2; D gene unclear. The germline V gene encodes CDR1 SQVTM and CDR2 ANQGSEA. V was cut by 3 bases and J by 6 bases, with 11 bases left in between. The CDR3 covers 13 residues. The CDR3 coding sequence is TGCAGCGTTGAGAGAAGACCCGCCGGGGAGCTGTTTTTT. Its translation is CSVERRPAGELFF.

V is TRBV5-4 and J is TRBJ2-3, with 9 bases matching TRBD2. This CDR3 contains 15 residues. The V segment lost 2 bases and the J segment 4 bases; nucleotides outside the gene matches: 5. Germline assignment: CDR1 SGHNT and CDR2 YYREEE (reference sequence). CDR3 amino acids: CASSLGGRAADTQYF. The CDR3 DNA sequence: TGTGCCAGCAGCTTAGGCGGGAGGGCCGCAGATACGCAGTATTTT.

V and J are TRBV6-5 and TRBJ1-3; D not resolved. V gave up 7 bases and J gave up 3 bases, with 7 bases separating them. Germline CDR1 is MNHEY and CDR2 is SVGAGI. The CDR3 is 12 amino acids. The CDR3 here is CASKSFGNTIYF. DNA for the CDR3: TGTGCCAGCAAATCTTTTGGAAACACCATATATTTT.

This chain connects TRBV7-8 to TRBJ1-1, with 9 bases that match TRBD1. CDR3 size: 14 residues. V lost 5 bases, J lost 4 bases, and 5 bases stayed unmatched. Looked up from germline, CDR1 is SGHVS and CDR2 is FQNEAQ. The CDR3 spells CASSVDRGATEAFF. CDR3 DNA: TGTGCCAGCAGCGTCGACAGGGGGGCCACTGAAGCTTTCTTT.

The chain employs TRBV12-5 and TRBJ2-5; TRBD2 matches at 8 bases. Germline values: CDR1 LGHNT, CDR2 FRNRAP. CDR3 size: 15 residues. Trimming cost V 1 base and J 3 bases; bases outside gene matches: 4. The CDR3 reads CASGLGLARKETQYF. CDR3 in DNA: TGTGCTAGTGGTTTGGGACTAGCGAGAAAAGAGACCCAGTACTTC.

The V call is TRBV30, the J call TRBJ2-6; D possibly corresponds to TRBD2 (5 bases). The CDR3 covers 14 residues. V was trimmed by 3 bases and J by 4 bases, leaving 10 bases between them. Germline lookup yields CDR1 GTSNPN and CDR2 SVGIG (reference sequence). CDR3 in amino acids: CAWRGPGGANVLTF. The CDR3 nucleotides read TGTGCCTGGAGAGGACCGGGGGGGGCCAACGTCCTGACTTTC. Full variable domain (outside the CDR3, taken from reference TRBV30 and TRBJ2-6): SQTIHQWPATLVQPVGSPLSLECTVEGTSNPNLYWYRQAAGRGLQLLFYSVGIGQISSEVPQNLSASRPQDRQFILSSKKLLLSDSGFYLCAWRGPGGANVLTFGAGSRLTVL.

The CDR3 region has the DNA TGCGCCAGCAGCCCGGGACAGAGAACGGTCACAGATACGCAGTATTTT. Its translation: CASSPGQRTVTDTQYF. The chain couples TRBV5-1 to TRBJ2-3, with 7 bases aligning to TRBD1. V dropped 4 bases and J dropped 2; count of bases not matched to a gene: 10. Germline assignment: CDR1 SGHRS and CDR2 YFSETQ. CDR3 length: 16 amino acids.

The chain is built from TRBV6-5 and TRBJ1-1, with D perhaps TRBD1 (5 bases). The CDR3 runs 13 residues. Germline CDR1 is MNHEY and CDR2 is SVGAGI. V was clipped by 8 bases and J by 4 bases, with 14 bases between them. The CDR3 bases are TGTGCCAGCTTTTTTGGGGGTGGCACTGAAGCTTTCTTT. Protein: CASFFGGGTEAFF.

The rearrangement links TRBV19 to TRBJ1-1, with D unclear. Trimming removed 7 bases from V and 0 bases from J, with 9 bases in between. This CDR3 spans 13 amino acids. Germline CDR1 reads LNHDA; CDR2 reads SQIVND (reference sequence). The CDR3 DNA sequence: TGTGCCAGTACCGCATCGGTGAACACTGAAGCTTTCTTT. This codes for CASTASVNTEAFF. The entire variable domain, with the rest obtained from reference TRBV19 and TRBJ1-1, is as follows: DGGITQSPKYLFRKEGQNVTLSCEQNLNHDAMYWYRQDPGQGLRLIYYSQIVNDFQKGDIAEGYSVSREKKESFPLTVTSAQKNPTAFYLCASTASVNTEAFFGQGTRLTVV.

V is TRBV5-6 and J is TRBJ1-2, with D unclear. This CDR3 is built from 14 residues. Germline CDR1 SGHDT, CDR2 YYEEEE. Trimming stripped 2 bases from V and 4 bases from J, with 12 bases between. The CDR3 reads CASSFLGNSYGYTF. The CDR3 DNA reads as TGTGCCAGCAGCTTTCTAGGTAACTCCTATGGCTACACCTTC.

The chain links TRBV7-8 to TRBJ2-7; TRBD2 matches at 7 bases. CDR3 size: 16 residues. The germline V gene has CDR1 SGHVS and CDR2 FQNEAQ. Trimming removed 1 base from V and 2 bases from J; junction bases left unmatched: 8. DNA for the CDR3: TGTGCCAGCAGCTTAGTGGGGGGGAGTCTTACCTACGAGCAGTACTTC. Protein sequence: CASSLVGGSLTYEQYF.

The CDR3, as DNA: TGTGCCATCAGTTCAGGTCCGGGAAACACCATATATTTT. Amino acid sequence: CAISSGPGNTIYF. The gene calls are TRBV10-3 and TRBJ1-3; D gene ambiguous. Trimming cost V 5 bases and J 4 bases, with 9 bases left between them. From germline, CDR1 is ENHRY and CDR2 SYGVKD. CDR3 length: 13 residues.

The rearrangement links TRBV30 to TRBJ2-7, with 7 bases that match TRBD1. CDR3 length: 14 residues. Germline values: CDR1 GTSNPN, CDR2 SVGIG (reference sequence). With 7 bases clipped from V and 2 bases from J, the junction kept 11 bases outside the gene matches. The CDR3 nucleotides read TGTGCCTCCGCTTTGACAGGGTTGACCTACGAGCAGTACTTC. Its protein is CASALTGLTYEQYF.

This sequence joins TRBV19 and TRBJ2-3, with TRBD2 matching over 9 bases. The germline V gene encodes CDR1 LNHDA and CDR2 SQIVND (reference sequence). The length of the CDR3 is 18 residues. After removal of 3 bases from V and 3 bases from J, the junction contained 13 bases not matched to a gene. The CDR3, as DNA: TGTGCCAGTAGTATGAAGGCTAGCGGGATGGCTGGGACAGATACGCAGTATTTT. Its translation is CASSMKASGMAGTDTQYF.

This chain links TRBV6-6 with TRBJ1-1; the match to TRBD1 covers 10 bases. Germline trimming cut 5 bases from V and 11 bases from J; bases unmatched to any gene: 8. The CDR3 totals 13 residues. In germline, CDR1 is MNHNY, CDR2 SVGAGI (reference sequence). CDR3 amino acids: CASSPTGGGGAFF. In DNA form, the CDR3 reads TGTGCCAGCAGTCCGACAGGGGGCGGTGGTGCTTTCTTT.

This rearrangement joins TRBV19 to TRBJ1-1, with 11 bases aligning to TRBD1. This CDR3 has 16 residues. CDR1 and CDR2 (germline): LNHDA, SQIVND (reference sequence). J lost 4 bases, V lost 6 bases, and 10 bases had no gene match. CDR3: CASSLPPGQGGTEAFF. For the CDR3, the DNA is TGTGCCAGTAGCCTTCCTCCGGGACAGGGGGGCACTGAAGCTTTCTTT.

This rearrangement joins TRBV27 to TRBJ2-7; D not resolved. This CDR3 region has 15 residues. Germline V gives CDR1 MNHEY, CDR2 SMNVEV (reference sequence). V lost 3 bases to trimming and J lost 3 bases, with 15 bases between them. CDR3 DNA sequence: TGTGCCAGCAGTTTCACATCCAGGAATCGCTACGAGCAGTACTTC. Protein product: CASSFTSRNRYEQYF.

This clone was seen a single time. This rearrangement joins TRBV11-2 to TRBJ1-2; TRBD1 aligns across 11 bases. The CDR3 consists of 19 residues. Germline CDR1 and CDR2: SGHAT and FQNNGV. The V and J ends lost 3 bases and 5 bases, in that order; junction bases with no gene match: 17. As DNA, the CDR3 is TGTGCCAGCAGCTTCTTCACGGAGGACAGGGGGCCCAGGGGGTATGGCTACACCTTC. Encoded protein: CASSFFTEDRGPRGYGYTF.

The V call is TRBV18, the J call TRBJ2-6; 9 nucleotides match TRBD1. J was trimmed by 0 bases and V by 2 bases; bases with no gene match: 5. Germline V CDR1 and CDR2: KGHSH, LQKENI. The CDR3 loop spans 18 amino acids. The CDR3 region is CASSPVGTGISGANVLTF. CDR3 nucleotides: TGTGCCAGCTCACCAGTCGGGACAGGGATCTCTGGGGCCAACGTCCTGACTTTC.

The chain has TRBV18 and TRBJ2-3, with a possible D match to TRBD2 (5 bases). CDR1 and CDR2 from the germline V gene are KGHSH and LQKENI. The CDR3 extends over 13 amino acids. V lost 1 base and J lost 5, with 7 bases in between. The CDR3, as DNA: TGTGCCAGCTCACCACTTAGCGAAGATACGCAGTATTTT. This encodes CASSPLSEDTQYF.

V usage is TRBV6-1 and J usage is TRBJ2-2; possibly TRBD1 for D (6 bases). With 3 bases removed from V and 0 bases from J, the gap between germline ends came to 14 bases. The CDR3 is 17 residues long. Looked up from germline, CDR1 is MNHNS and CDR2 is SASEGT. The CDR3 protein is CASSDDRFIANTGELFF. DNA of the CDR3: TGTGCCAGCAGTGATGACAGGTTCATAGCGAACACCGGGGAGCTGTTTTTT.

V usage is TRBV7-9 and J usage is TRBJ2-2, with 9 bases fitting TRBD2. The CDR3 runs to 15 residues. Germline trimming cut 5 bases from V and 5 bases from J; bases unmatched to any gene: 6. Looked up from germline, CDR1 is SEHNR and CDR2 is FQNEAQ (reference sequence). DNA for the CDR3: TGTGCCAGCAGCACCAGACTAGCGGCTACCGGGGAGCTGTTTTTT. Translation gives CASSTRLAATGELFF.

The chain is built from TRBV2 and TRBJ2-1; 9 nucleotides align to TRBD2. Trimming removed 6 bases from V and 3 bases from J; junction bases left unmatched: 9. From germline, CDR1 is SNHLY and CDR2 FYNNEI. The CDR3 is 16 amino acids. CDR3 residues: CASRTSAGGYYNEQFF. The DNA for the CDR3 is TGTGCCAGCAGAACATCAGCGGGAGGCTACTACAATGAGCAGTTCTTC.

CDR3 in amino acids: CASSLDSGANVLTF. DNA for the CDR3: TGTGCCAGCAGCTTAGATTCTGGGGCCAACGTCCTGACTTTC. The gene calls are TRBV7-2 and TRBJ2-6; D gene uncertain. The CDR3 covers 14 residues. With 1 base removed from V and 1 base from J, the gap between germline ends came to 2 bases. From germline, CDR1 is SGHTA and CDR2 FQGNSA. Combining the CDR3 with reference TRBV7-2 and TRBJ2-6 gives the whole variable domain GAGVSQSPSNKVTEKGKDVELRCDPISGHTALYWYRQSLGQGLEFLIYFQGNSAPDKSGLPSDRFSAERTGGSVSTLTIQRTQQEDSAVYLCASSLDSGANVLTFGAGSRLTVL.

The CDR3 is CASSLELGYEQYF. The CDR3 region has the DNA TGTGCCAGCAGCTTAGAACTAGGCTACGAGCAGTACTTC. The gene calls are TRBV7-2 and TRBJ2-7; perhaps TRBD2 as D (5 bases). Trimming stripped 1 base from V and 3 bases from J, with 7 bases between. Germline-derived CDR1 and CDR2 are SGHTA and FQGNSA. The CDR3 runs to 13 residues.

The chain has TRBV4-1 and TRBJ1-5; D not certain. CDR1 is MGHRA and CDR2 is YSYEKL in the germline V gene. The CDR3 consists of 13 residues. The V and J ends lost 0 bases and 5 bases respectively, with 5 bases between them. CDR3 sequence (DNA): TGCGCCAGCAGCCAAGAATGGGATCAGCCCCAGCATTTT. Protein sequence: CASSQEWDQPQHF.